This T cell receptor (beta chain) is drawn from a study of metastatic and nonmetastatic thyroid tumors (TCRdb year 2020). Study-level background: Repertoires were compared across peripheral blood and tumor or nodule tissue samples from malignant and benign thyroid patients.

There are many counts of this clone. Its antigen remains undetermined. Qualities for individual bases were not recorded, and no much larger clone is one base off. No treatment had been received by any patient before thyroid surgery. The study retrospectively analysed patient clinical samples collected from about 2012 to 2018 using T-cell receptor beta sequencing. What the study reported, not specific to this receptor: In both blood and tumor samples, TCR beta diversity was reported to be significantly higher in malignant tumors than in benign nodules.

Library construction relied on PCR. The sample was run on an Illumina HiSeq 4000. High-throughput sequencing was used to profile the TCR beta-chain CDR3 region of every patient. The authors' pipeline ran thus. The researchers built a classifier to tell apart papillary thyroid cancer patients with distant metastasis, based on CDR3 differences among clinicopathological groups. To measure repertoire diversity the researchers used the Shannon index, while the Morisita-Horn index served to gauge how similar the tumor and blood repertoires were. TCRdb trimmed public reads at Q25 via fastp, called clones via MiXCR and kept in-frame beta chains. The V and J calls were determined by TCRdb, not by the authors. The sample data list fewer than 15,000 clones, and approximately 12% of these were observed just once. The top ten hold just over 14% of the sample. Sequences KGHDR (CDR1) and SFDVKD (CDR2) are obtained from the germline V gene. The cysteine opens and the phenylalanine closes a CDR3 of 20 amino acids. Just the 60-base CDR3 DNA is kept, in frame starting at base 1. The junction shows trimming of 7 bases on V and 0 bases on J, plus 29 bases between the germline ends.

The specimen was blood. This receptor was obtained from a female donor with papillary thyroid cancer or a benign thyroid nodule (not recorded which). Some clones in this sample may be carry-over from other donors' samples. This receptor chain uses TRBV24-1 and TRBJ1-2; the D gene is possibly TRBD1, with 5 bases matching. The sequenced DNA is TGTGCCACCAGCCCTAAAGTGGGGCAGCCGAAAAATGATACTAACTATGGCTACACCTTC. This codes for CATSPKVGQPKNDTNYGYTF.